These T cell receptor beta chains were read from a single sample in a study of blood T cells in healthy people across ages. TCRdb fed the 5' RACE reads into MiXCR, producing one record per CDR3 protein. The table records around 1,800,000 distinct CDR3 sequences, 35% to 50% of them present only once. Material: blood. These receptor sequences come from a human donor in good health. CDR3s include the opening cysteine and the closing phenylalanine or tryptophan. Each record gives: J gene, clone size, V gene, D gene, CDR3 protein, CDR3 DNA. D genes are given only for firm matches. A clone size is listed for some rows: how often the clone was seen (once, few, many), or a class if it is expanded.

TRBJ1-5 | many | TRBV7-2 | NA | CASSSQRNQPQHF | TGTGCCAGCAGCTCGCAGCGGAATCAGCCCCAGCATTTT
TRBJ2-1 | NA | TRBV2 | NA | CASSDRGIYNEQFF | TGTGCCAGCAGTGACAGGGGTATTTACAATGAGCAGTTCTTC
TRBJ1-2 | NA | TRBV5-6 | NA | CASSLARNYNYGYTF | TGTGCCAGCAGCCTAGCCCGGAACTATAACTATGGCTACACCTTC
TRBJ2-5 | NA | TRBV27 | TRBD2 | CASSLTNGGAGEQYF | TGTGCCAGCAGTTTAACCAACGGGGGGGCCGGGGAGCAGTACTTC
TRBJ2-3 | once | TRBV12-3/TRBV12-4 | NA | CASGRSLGTDTQYF | TGTGCCAGCGGACGAAGTCTAGGAACAGATACGCAGTATTTT
TRBJ2-6 | NA | TRBV6-5 | NA | CASSTSRSGANVLTF | TGTGCCAGCAGTACTAGCCGCTCTGGGGCCAACGTCCTGACTTTC
TRBJ2-7 | NA | TRBV21-1 | NA | CASRDRGYYEQYF | TGTGCCAGCCGGGACAGAGGCTACTACGAGCAGTACTTC
TRBJ2-1 | NA | TRBV9 | NA | CASEGGMNEQFF | TGTGCCAGCGAGGGAGGAATGAATGAGCAGTTCTTC
TRBJ1-1 | NA | TRBV5-1 | NA | CASSRRLTSQENTEAFF | TGCGCCAGCAGCCGCCGACTCACCTCTCAGGAGAACACTGAAGCTTTCTTT
TRBJ2-1 | few | TRBV4-2 | NA | CASSQVRGGANEQFF | TGTGCCAGCAGCCAAGTTAGAGGGGGGGCGAATGAGCAGTTCTTC
TRBJ2-3 | NA | TRBV5-6 | NA | CASSPISTDTQYF | TGTGCCAGCAGTCCTATATCGACAGATACGCAGTATTTT
TRBJ2-7 | NA | TRBV6-1 | NA | CASRPDPLPKEQYF | TGTGCCAGCAGACCCGACCCCCTCCCCAAGGAGCAGTACTTC
TRBJ2-1 | NA | TRBV20-1 | NA | CSGTASYEQFF | TGCAGCGGTACAGCTAGCTACGAGCAGTTCTTC
TRBJ2-7 | few | TRBV5-1 | NA | CANSLVSETYEQYF | TGCGCCAACAGCTTGGTGTCTGAGACCTACGAGCAGTACTTC
TRBJ2-1 | few | TRBV14 | NA | CASTLNELPTNNEQFF | TGTGCCAGCACCCTCAACGAGCTGCCGACAAACAATGAGCAGTTCTTC
TRBJ2-1 | few | TRBV7-3 | NA | CASSPPGTGRNEQFF | TGTGCCAGCAGCCCCCCGGGAACAGGCCGCAATGAGCAGTTCTTC
TRBJ2-3 | NA | TRBV5-8 | NA | CASSAGTPSSTDTQYF | TGTGCCAGCAGCGCCGGGACACCAAGCTCCACAGATACGCAGTATTTT
TRBJ2-4 | many | TRBV29-1 | TRBD1 | CSVMETGDGEQYF | TGCAGCGTCATGGAAACAGGGGATGGTGAGCAGTACTTC
TRBJ1-2 | once | TRBV20-1 | TRBD1 | CSAREWDSRIYGYTF | TGCAGTGCTAGGGAATGGGACAGCCGCATCTATGGCTACACCTTC
TRBJ2-3 | few | TRBV27 | TRBD1 | CASSPGAGGEDTQYF | TGTGCCAGCAGTCCCGGGGCAGGGGGCGAAGATACGCAGTATTTT
TRBJ2-1 | many | TRBV24-1 | TRBD1 | CATSDLGQGLDNEQFF | TGTGCCACCAGTGACTTGGGACAGGGTCTCGATAATGAGCAGTTCTTC
TRBJ1-2 | NA | TRBV12-3/TRBV12-4 | NA | CTSSLALRGARGYTF | TGTACCAGCAGTTTAGCGCTGAGAGGGGCACGGGGCTACACCTTC
TRBJ2-3 | many | TRBV9 | NA | CASSVGVTSTDTQYF | TGTGCCAGCAGCGTAGGGGTTACCTCCACAGATACGCAGTATTTT
TRBJ1-2 | NA | TRBV3-1 | NA | CASSRGRFGGYTF | TGTGCCAGCAGCCGAGGTAGATTCGGTGGCTACACCTTC
TRBJ2-1 | NA | TRBV24-1 | TRBD2 | CATSDPTSGDGGEQFF | TGTGCCACCAGTGATCCGACTAGCGGGGATGGGGGTGAGCAGTTCTTC
TRBJ1-1 | few | TRBV4-1 | NA | CASSQRTVRLNTEAFF | TGCGCCAGCAGCCAACGGACCGTGAGGTTGAACACTGAAGCTTTCTTT
TRBJ2-5 | few | TRBV6-2/TRBV6-3 | TRBD2 | CASKGGLETYQETQYF | TGTGCCAGCAAGGGAGGGCTCGAGACGTACCAAGAGACCCAGTACTTC
TRBJ1-5 | NA | TRBV20-1 | NA | CSAQEGFYSNQPQHF | TGCAGTGCTCAGGAGGGGTTTTATAGCAATCAGCCCCAGCATTTT
TRBJ2-1 | NA | TRBV7-9 | NA | CASSQWGNDNEQFF | TGTGCCAGCAGCCAATGGGGGAACGACAATGAGCAGTTCTTC
TRBJ2-3 | NA | TRBV10-3 | NA | CAIRRDITTDTQYF | TGTGCCATCAGAAGAGACATTACCACAGATACGCAGTATTTT
TRBJ2-2 | NA | TRBV28 | TRBD1 | CASSSPRTGYTGELFF | TGTGCCAGCAGTTCACCACGGACAGGGTACACCGGGGAGCTGTTTTTT
TRBJ1-6 | few | TRBV7-9 | NA | CASSLEANSPLHF | TGTGCCAGCAGCTTAGAGGCTAATTCACCCCTCCACTTT
TRBJ2-1 | few | TRBV15 | NA | CATSPWAGEQFF | TGTGCCACCAGCCCCTGGGCAGGGGAGCAGTTCTTC
TRBJ2-3 | few | TRBV7-3 | TRBD2 | CASSPLRASGGTDTQYF | TGTGCCAGCAGCCCCTTACGGGCTAGCGGGGGCACAGATACGCAGTATTTT
TRBJ2-7 | NA | TRBV12-3/TRBV12-4 | NA | CASSFSPRQAPLSYEQYF | TGTGCCAGCAGTTTTTCGCCGAGACAGGCTCCCCTAAGCTACGAGCAGTACTTC
TRBJ1-6 | NA | TRBV7-2 | NA | CASSLVPGDSPLHF | TGTGCCAGCAGCTTAGTCCCAGGGGATTCACCCCTCCACTTT
TRBJ2-6 | few | TRBV18 | NA | CASSREGVFFWANVLTF | TGTGCCAGCTCACGGGAAGGGGTCTTTTTCTGGGCCAACGTCCTGACTTTC
TRBJ1-2 | few | TRBV20-1 | NA | CSASRGGSNYGYTF | TGCAGTGCTAGTAGGGGGGGCTCTAACTATGGCTACACCTTC
TRBJ2-4 | NA | TRBV7-2 | NA | CASSLGAGLDIQYF | TGTGCCAGCAGCTTAGGTGCAGGGCTGGACATTCAGTACTTC
TRBJ2-7 | NA | TRBV6-5 | TRBD1 | CASSDGQGWGEQYF | TGTGCCAGCAGTGATGGACAGGGATGGGGAGAGCAGTACTTC
TRBJ2-1 | NA | TRBV29-1 | NA | CSPGGPYNEQFF | TGCAGCCCCGGTGGGCCCTACAATGAGCAGTTCTTC
TRBJ2-1 | NA | TRBV7-8 | TRBD2 | CASSLERSSGGAVEQFF | TGTGCCAGCAGCTTAGAGCGGTCTAGCGGGGGGGCGGTTGAGCAGTTCTTC
TRBJ2-5 | NA | TRBV6-5 | NA | CASSQSLGQSWEQYF | TGTGCCAGCAGCCAAAGCCTCGGACAGTCCTGGGAGCAGTACTTC
TRBJ1-1 | NA | TRBV12-3/TRBV12-4 | NA | CASSSPKDWRREAFF | TGTGCCAGCAGTTCCCCCAAGGACTGGCGGAGGGAAGCTTTCTTT
TRBJ1-1 | NA | TRBV7-9 | NA | CASSWEHTEAFF | TGTGCCAGCAGCTGGGAGCACACTGAAGCTTTCTTT
TRBJ2-1 | NA | TRBV27 | NA | CASSLGQTNYNEQFF | TGTGCCAGCAGTTTAGGACAGACAAACTACAATGAGCAGTTCTTC
TRBJ2-5 | NA | TRBV19 | TRBD2 | CASSTSGGETQYF | TGTGCCAGCTCCACTAGCGGGGGAGAGACCCAGTACTTC
TRBJ1-1 | few | TRBV7-9 | NA | CASSSSGTNTEAFF | TGTGCCAGCAGCTCCTCCGGGACAAACACTGAAGCTTTCTTT
TRBJ1-5 | few | TRBV4-3 | NA | CASSQDRLQGQPQHF | TGCGCCAGCAGCCAAGATCGCCTCCAGGGCCAGCCCCAGCATTTT
TRBJ2-3 | NA | TRBV12-3/TRBV12-4 | NA | CASSMDRVNADTEYF | TGTGCCAGCAGTATGGACAGAGTGAATGCAGATACGGAGTATTTT